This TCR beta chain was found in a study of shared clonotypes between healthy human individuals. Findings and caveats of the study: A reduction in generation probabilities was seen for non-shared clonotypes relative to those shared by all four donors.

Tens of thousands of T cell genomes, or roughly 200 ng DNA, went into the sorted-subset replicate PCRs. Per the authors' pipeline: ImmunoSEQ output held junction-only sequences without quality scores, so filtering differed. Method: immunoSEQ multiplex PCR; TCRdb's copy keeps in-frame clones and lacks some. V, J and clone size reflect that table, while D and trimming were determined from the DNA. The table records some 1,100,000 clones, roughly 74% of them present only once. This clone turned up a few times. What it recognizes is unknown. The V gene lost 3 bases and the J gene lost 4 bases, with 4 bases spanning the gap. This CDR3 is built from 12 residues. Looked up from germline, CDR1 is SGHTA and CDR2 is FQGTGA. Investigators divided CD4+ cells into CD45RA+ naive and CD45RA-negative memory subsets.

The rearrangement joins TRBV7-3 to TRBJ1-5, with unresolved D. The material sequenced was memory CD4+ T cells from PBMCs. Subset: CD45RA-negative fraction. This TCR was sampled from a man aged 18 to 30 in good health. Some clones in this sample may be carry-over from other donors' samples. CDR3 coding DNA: TGTGCCAGCAGCTTTGCTAATCAGCCCCAGCATTTT. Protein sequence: CASSFANQPQHF.